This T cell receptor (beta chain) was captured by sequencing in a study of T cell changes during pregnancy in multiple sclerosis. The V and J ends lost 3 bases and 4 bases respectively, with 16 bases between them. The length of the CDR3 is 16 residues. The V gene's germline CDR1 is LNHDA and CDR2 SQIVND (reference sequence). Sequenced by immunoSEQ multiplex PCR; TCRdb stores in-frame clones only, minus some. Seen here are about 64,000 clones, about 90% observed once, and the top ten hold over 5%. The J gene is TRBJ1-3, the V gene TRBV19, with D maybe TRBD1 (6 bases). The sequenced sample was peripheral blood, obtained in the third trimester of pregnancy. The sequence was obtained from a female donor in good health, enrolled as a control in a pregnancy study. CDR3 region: CASSIRHRVAGNTIYF. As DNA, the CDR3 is TGTGCCAGTAGTATTCGTCACAGGGTGGCAGGAAACACCATATATTTT.